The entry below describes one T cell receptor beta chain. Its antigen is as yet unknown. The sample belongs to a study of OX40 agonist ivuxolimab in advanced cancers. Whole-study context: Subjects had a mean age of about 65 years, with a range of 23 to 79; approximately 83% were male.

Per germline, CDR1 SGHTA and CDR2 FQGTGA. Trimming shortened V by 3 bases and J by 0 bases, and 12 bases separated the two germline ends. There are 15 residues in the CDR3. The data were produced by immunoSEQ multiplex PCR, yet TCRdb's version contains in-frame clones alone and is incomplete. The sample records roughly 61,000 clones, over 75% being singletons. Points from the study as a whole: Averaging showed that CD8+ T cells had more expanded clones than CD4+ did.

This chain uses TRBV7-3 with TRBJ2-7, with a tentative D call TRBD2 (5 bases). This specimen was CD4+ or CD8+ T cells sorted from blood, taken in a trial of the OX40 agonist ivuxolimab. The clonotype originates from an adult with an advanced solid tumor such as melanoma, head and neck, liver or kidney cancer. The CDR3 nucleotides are TGTGCCAGCAGCTTCCCGACGGGAAGCTCCTACGAGCAGTACTTC. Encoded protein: CASSFPTGSSYEQYF.